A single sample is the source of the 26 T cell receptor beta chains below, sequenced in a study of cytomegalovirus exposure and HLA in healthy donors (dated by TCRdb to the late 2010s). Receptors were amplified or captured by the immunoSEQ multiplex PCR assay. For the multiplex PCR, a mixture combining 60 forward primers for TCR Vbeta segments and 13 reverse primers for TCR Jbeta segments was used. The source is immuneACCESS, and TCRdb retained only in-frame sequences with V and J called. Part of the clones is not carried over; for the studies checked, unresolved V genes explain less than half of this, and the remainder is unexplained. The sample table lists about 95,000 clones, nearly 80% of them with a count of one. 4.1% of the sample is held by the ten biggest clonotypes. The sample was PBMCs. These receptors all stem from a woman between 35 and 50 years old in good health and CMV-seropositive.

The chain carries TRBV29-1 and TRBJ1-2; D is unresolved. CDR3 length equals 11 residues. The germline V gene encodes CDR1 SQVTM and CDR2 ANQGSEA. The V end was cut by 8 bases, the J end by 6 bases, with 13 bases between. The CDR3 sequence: CSSRRENGYTF. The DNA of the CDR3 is TGCAGCTCACGTCGGGAGAATGGCTACACCTTC.

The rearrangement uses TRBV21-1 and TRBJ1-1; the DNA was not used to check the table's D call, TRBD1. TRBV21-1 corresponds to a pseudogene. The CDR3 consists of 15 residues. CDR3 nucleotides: TGTGCCAGCAGCAATCCAATAGGGACAGGCCGTCAAGCTTTCTTT. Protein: CASSNPIGTGRQAFF.

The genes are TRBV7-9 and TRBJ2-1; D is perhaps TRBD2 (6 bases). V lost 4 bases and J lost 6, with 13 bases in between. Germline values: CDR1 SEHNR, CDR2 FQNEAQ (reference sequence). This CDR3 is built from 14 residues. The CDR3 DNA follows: TGTGCCAGCAGCTATACCGGGACTCTCAATGAGCAGTTCTTC. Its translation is CASSYTGTLNEQFF.

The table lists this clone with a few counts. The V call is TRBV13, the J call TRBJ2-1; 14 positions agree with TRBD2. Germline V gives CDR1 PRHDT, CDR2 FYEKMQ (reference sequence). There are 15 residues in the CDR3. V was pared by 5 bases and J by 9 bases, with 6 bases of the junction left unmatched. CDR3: CASSGGLAGEGEQFF. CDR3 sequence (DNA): TGTGCCAGCAGCGGGGGACTAGCGGGAGAGGGTGAGCAGTTCTTC.

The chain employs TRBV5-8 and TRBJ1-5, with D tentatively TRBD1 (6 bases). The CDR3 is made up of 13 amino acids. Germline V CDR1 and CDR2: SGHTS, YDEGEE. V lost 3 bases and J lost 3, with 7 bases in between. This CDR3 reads CASSWTVNQPQHF. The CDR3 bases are TGTGCCAGCAGCTGGACAGTCAATCAGCCCCAGCATTTT.

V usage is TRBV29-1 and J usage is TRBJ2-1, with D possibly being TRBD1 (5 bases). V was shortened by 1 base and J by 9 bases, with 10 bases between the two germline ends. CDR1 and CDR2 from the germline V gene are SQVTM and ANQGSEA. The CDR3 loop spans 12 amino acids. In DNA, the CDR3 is TGCAGCGTTGAAGTGGTGGGGCGTGAGCAGTTCTTC. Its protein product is CSVEVVGREQFF.

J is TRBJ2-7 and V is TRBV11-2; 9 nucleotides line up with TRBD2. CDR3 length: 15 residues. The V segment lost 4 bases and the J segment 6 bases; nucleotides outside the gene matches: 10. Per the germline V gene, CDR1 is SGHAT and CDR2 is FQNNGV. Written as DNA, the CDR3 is TGTGCCAGCAGCTCCGGACTAGCGTTCCGGGGCGAGCAGTACTTC. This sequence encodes CASSSGLAFRGEQYF.

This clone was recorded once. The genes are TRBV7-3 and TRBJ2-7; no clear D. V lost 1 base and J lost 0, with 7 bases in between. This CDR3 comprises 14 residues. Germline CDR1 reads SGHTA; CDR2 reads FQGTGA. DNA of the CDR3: TGTGCCAGCAGCTTAAGCGGAAGCTCCTACGAGCAGTACTTC. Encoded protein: CASSLSGSSYEQYF.

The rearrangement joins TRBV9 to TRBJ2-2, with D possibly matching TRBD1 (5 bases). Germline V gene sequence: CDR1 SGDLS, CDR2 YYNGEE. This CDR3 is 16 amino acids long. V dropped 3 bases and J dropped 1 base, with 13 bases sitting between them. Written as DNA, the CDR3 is TGTGCCAGCAGCGCCCTCGGCACAGGGAACACCGGGGAGCTGTTTTTT. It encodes CASSALGTGNTGELFF. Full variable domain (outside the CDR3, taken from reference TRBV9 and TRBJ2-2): DSGVTQTPKHLITATGQRVTLRCSPRSGDLSVYWYQQSLDQGLQFLIQYYNGEERAKGNILERFSAQQFPDLHSELNLSSLELGDSALYFCASSALGTGNTGELFFGEGSRLTVL.

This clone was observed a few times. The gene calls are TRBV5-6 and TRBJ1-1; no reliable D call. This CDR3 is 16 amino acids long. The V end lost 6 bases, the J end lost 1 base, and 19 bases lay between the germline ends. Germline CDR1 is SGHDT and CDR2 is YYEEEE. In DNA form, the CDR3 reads TGTGCCAGCACCTTCTTCGACCGGGAGGCGAACACTGAAGCTTTCTTT. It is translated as CASTFFDREANTEAFF.

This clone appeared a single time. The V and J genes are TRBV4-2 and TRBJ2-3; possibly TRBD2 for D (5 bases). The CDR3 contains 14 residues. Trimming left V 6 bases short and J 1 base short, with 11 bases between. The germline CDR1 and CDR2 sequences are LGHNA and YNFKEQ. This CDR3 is CASRTAGGTDTQYF. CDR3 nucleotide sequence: TGTGCCAGCAGAACCGCGGGTGGCACAGATACGCAGTATTTT.

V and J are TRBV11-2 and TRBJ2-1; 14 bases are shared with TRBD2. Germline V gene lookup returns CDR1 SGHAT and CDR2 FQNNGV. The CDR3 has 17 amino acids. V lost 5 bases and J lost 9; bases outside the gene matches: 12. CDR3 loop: CASSPSQTSGRAGEQFF. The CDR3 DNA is TGTGCCAGCAGCCCCTCCCAGACTAGCGGGAGGGCGGGTGAGCAGTTCTTC.

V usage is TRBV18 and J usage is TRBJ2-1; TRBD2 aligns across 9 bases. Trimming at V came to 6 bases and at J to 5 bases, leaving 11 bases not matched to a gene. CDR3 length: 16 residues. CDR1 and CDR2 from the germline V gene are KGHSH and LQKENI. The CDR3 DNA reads TGTGCCAGCTCGGTATTTAGCGGGAGCGACGACAATGAGCAGTTCTTC. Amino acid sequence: CASSVFSGSDDNEQFF.

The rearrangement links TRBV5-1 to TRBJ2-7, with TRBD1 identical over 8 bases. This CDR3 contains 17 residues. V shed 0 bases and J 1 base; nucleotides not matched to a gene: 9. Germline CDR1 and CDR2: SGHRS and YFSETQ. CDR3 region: CASSLVQQGVISYEQYF. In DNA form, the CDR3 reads TGCGCCAGCAGCTTGGTGCAACAGGGGGTCATTTCCTACGAGCAGTACTTC.

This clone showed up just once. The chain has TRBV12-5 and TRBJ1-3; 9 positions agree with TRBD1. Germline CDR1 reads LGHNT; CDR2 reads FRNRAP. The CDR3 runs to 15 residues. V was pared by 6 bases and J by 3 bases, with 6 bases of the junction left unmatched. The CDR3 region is CASGQQGAGGNTIYF. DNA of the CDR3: TGTGCTAGTGGCCAACAGGGGGCCGGTGGAAACACCATATATTTT.

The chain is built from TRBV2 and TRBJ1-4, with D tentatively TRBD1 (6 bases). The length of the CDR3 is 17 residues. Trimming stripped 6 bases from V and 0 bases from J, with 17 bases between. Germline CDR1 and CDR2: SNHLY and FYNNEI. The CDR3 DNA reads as TGTGCCAGCAGGGTGAGGGGGTTCACAGCAACTAATGAAAAACTGTTTTTT. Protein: CASRVRGFTATNEKLFF.

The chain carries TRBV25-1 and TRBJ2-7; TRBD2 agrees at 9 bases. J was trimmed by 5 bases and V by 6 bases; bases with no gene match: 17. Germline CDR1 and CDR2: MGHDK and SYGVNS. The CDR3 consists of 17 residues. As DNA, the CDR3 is TGTGCCAGCAGGGGGGGGCGGGGGCGGGAGGGCCCCGACGAGCAGTACTTC. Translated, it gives CASRGGRGREGPDEQYF.

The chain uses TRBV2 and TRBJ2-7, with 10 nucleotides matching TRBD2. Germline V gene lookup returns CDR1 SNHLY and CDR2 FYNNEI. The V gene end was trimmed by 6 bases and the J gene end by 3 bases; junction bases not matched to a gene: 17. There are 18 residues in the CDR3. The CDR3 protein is CASRRSSGSGGGHYEQYF. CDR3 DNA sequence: TGTGCCAGCAGGCGCTCTAGCGGGAGCGGGGGGGGGCACTACGAGCAGTACTTC.

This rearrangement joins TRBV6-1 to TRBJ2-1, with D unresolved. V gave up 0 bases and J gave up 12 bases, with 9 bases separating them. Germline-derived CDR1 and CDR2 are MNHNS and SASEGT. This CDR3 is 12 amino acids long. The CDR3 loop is CASSEALWAQFF. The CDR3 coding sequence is TGTGCCAGCAGTGAAGCGCTGTGGGCGCAGTTCTTC.

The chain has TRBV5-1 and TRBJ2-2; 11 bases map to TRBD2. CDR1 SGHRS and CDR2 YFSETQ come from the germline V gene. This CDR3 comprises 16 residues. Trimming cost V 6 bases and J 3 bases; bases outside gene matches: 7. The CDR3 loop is CASTTSGRADTGELFF. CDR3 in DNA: TGCGCCAGCACTACTAGCGGGAGAGCGGACACCGGGGAGCTGTTTTTT.

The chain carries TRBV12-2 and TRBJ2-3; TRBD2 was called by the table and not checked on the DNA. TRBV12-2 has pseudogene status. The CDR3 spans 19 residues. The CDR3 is CASRHTTSGESRSTDTQYF. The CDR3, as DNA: TGTGCAAGTCGCCATACGACTAGCGGAGAGAGTCGTAGCACAGATACGCAGTATTTT.

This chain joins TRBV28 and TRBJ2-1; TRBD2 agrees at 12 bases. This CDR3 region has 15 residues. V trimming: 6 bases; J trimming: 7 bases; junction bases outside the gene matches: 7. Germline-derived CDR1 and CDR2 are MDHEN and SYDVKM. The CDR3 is CASRTSGRMINEQFF. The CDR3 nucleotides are TGTGCCAGCAGGACTAGCGGGAGAATGATTAATGAGCAGTTCTTC.

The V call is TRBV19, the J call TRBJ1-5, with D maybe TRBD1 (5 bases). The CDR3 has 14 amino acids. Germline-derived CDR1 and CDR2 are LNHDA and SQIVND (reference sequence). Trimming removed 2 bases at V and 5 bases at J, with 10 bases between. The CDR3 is CASSIQEGHQPQHF. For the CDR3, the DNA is TGTGCCAGTAGTATACAGGAGGGGCATCAGCCCCAGCATTTT. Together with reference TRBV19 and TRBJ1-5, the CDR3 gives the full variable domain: DGGITQSPKYLFRKEGQNVTLSCEQNLNHDAMYWYRQDPGQGLRLIYYSQIVNDFQKGDIAEGYSVSREKKESFPLTVTSAQKNPTAFYLCASSIQEGHQPQHFGDGTRLSIL.

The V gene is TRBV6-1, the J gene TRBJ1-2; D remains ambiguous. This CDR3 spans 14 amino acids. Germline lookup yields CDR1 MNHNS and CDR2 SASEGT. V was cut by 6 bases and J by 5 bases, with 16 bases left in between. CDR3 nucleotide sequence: TGTGCCAGCAGAGAACCCCAAGGAGGGTATGGCTACACCTTC. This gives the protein CASREPQGGYGYTF.

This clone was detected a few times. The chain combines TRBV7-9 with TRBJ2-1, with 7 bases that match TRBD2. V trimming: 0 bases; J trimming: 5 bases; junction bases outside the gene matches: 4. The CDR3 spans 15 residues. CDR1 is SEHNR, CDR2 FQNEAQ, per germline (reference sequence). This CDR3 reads CASSLASGNHNEQFF. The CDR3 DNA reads TGTGCCAGCAGCTTAGCGAGCGGGAACCACAATGAGCAGTTCTTC. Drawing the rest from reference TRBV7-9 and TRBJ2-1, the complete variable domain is DTGVSQNPRHKITKRGQNVTFRCDPISEHNRLYWYRQTLGQGPEFLTYFQNEAQLEKSRLLSDRFSAERPKGSFSTLEIQRTEQGDSAMYLCASSLASGNHNEQFFGPGTRLTVL.

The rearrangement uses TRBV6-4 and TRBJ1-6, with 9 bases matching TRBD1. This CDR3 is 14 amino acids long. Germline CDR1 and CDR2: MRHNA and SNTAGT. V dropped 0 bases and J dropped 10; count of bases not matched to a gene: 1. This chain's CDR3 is CASSDSTGGSPLHF. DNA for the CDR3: TGTGCCAGCAGTGACTCAACAGGGGGCTCACCCCTCCACTTT.